This T cell receptor beta chain is drawn from a study of CD8+ T cells in alopecia areata. Study findings and constraints: Scalp clonality and expanded CD8+ clones among the top 100 fell significantly with tofacitinib.

Treatment reported: oral pan-JAK inhibitor, 5-10 mg twice daily. A remark on this clone: Its antigen is unidentified.

Following extraction, RNA underwent reverse transcription to cDNA, which served as the sequencing template. Assay used: immunoSEQ multiplex PCR; TCRdb lists only in-frame clones, some missing. This sample has 200,000 or so clones, with 58% found just once. V was shortened by 5 bases and J by 4 bases, with 4 bases between the two germline ends. The CDR3 length is 11 residues. Germline V gene lookup returns CDR1 LGHNT and CDR2 FRNRAP. Here the sequenced sample was CD4+ T cells sorted from blood, taken at week 24, from a patient treated with tofacitinib. This rearrangement joins TRBV12-5 to TRBJ2-3, with D hard to call. This TCR was recovered from a human donor with alopecia areata. CDR3 sequence reads: CASGTADTQYF. The CDR3 nucleotides are TGTGCTAGTGGTACCGCAGATACGCAGTATTTT.